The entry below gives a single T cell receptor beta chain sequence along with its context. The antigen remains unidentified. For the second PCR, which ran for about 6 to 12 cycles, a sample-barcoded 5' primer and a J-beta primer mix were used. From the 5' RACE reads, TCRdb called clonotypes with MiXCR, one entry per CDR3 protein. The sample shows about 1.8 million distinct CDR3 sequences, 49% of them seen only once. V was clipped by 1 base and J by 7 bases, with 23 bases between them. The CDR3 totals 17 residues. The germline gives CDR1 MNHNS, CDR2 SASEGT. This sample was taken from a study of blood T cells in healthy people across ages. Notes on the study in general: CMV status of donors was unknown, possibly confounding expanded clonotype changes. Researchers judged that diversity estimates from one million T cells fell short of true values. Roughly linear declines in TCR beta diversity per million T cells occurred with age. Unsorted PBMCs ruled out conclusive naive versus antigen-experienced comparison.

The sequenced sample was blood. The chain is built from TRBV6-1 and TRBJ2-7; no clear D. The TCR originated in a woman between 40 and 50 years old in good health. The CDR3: CASSEVVSGYSYNEQYF. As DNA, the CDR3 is TGTGCCAGCAGTGAAGTTGTTTCCGGGTACTCCTACAATGAGCAGTACTTC.